The entry below describes one TCR beta chain. The antigen is unknown. Described treatment: oral pan-JAK inhibitor, 5-10 mg twice daily. Losses at the gene ends were 6 bases for V and 3 bases for J; bases not matched to a gene: 12. Germline lookup yields CDR1 SEHNR and CDR2 FQNEAQ (reference sequence). CDR3 length: 17 amino acids. This entry comes from a study of CD8+ T cells in alopecia areata. Study summary: Treated patients received severity scores based on the percentage of scalp area affected. Overall study results and limits: Scalp specimens additionally yield sequences from normal skin's resident alphabeta T cells. Clonality exceeded that of normal scalp in lesional scalp, most notably in alopecia totalis/universalis.

RNA was isolated and reverse transcribed to cDNA, the sequencing template. Assay: immunoSEQ multiplex PCR; the TCRdb copy retains only in-frame clones and omits some. The table has some 170,000 clones, 58% seen once; the top ten hold around 15%. The clonotype originates from a human donor with alopecia areata. This chain links TRBV7-9 with TRBJ2-7; 12 nucleotides align to TRBD2. The material sequenced was CD4+ T cells sorted from blood, taken between weeks 55 and 70, from a patient treated with tofacitinib. This CDR3 reads CASSSYRLAGAHYEQYF. In DNA form, the CDR3 reads TGTGCCAGCAGTTCGTATCGACTAGCGGGGGCGCACTACGAGCAGTACTTC.